This TCR beta chain appears in the sequencing data of a study of T cell responses to AZD1222 COVID-19 vaccine. J gave up 3 bases and V 6 bases, and 8 bases lay outside the gene matches. This CDR3 contains 15 residues. Looked up from germline, CDR1 is MNHEY and CDR2 is SVGAGI. Generated by immunoSEQ multiplex PCR, the TCRdb table keeps only in-frame clones and is missing some. The table has around 80,000 clones, 80% to 90% seen once. The chain carries TRBV6-5 and TRBJ1-5, with 7 bases matching TRBD1. Material: peripheral blood, obtained 28 days after the second AZD1222 dose. The TCR originated in an adult who received the AZD1222 COVID-19 vaccine. As DNA, the CDR3 is TGTGCCAGCAGCCGGCGACAGGGCCCCAATCAGCCCCAGCATTTT. Translated, it gives CASSRRQGPNQPQHF.